The rows below give T cell receptor beta chains drawn from one sample of a study of blood T cell repertoires in COVID-19. Clones were sequenced by immunoSEQ multiplex PCR, and TCRdb holds only the in-frame ones, with some missing. The data show tens of thousands of clones, more than 75% seen once. Sequencing was performed on peripheral blood. Receptor source: a man between 65 and 85 years old with acute or convalescent COVID-19. CDR3s include the opening cysteine and the closing phenylalanine or tryptophan. Each record gives: D gene, V gene, J gene, CDR3 protein. The D gene is left open where the match is weak.

NA	TRBV7-2	TRBJ1-5	CASSLPGNQPQHF
NA	TRBV11-2	TRBJ2-1	CASTTGYSPVEQFF
NA	TRBV7-2	TRBJ1-3	CASSLYRADSGNTIYF
TRBD1	TRBV11-3	TRBJ2-1	CASSLRGTGGNEQFF
TRBD1	TRBV19	TRBJ2-5	CASSIGGTGVETQYF
TRBD1	TRBV7-9	TRBJ1-4	CASSLPGQDEKLFF
NA	TRBV12-5	TRBJ1-3	CASGFKQGRSGNTIYF
TRBD1	TRBV6-2/TRBV6-3	TRBJ1-5	CASSGPTGPQPQHF
NA	TRBV5-1	TRBJ1-4	CASSPGVAEKLFF
TRBD1	TRBV7-3	TRBJ1-2	CASSVTGSANYGYTF
NA	TRBV7-3	TRBJ1-1	CASRLSRDTEAFF
NA	TRBV5-1	TRBJ2-3	CASSLGQPGTDTQYF
NA	TRBV7-6	TRBJ2-1	CASSLGGGTGNEQFF
NA	TRBV18	TRBJ2-1	CASSPSGTPSYNEQFF
TRBD2	TRBV9	TRBJ2-7	CASSPHEGTRNYEQYF
NA	TRBV5-4	TRBJ2-2	CASSLRVTANTGELFF
NA	TRBV9	TRBJ2-1	CASSRSGHPGDEQFF
TRBD1	TRBV7-2	TRBJ2-1	CASSSHRDRYNEQFF
NA	TRBV6-5	TRBJ2-2	CASRRGGSGTGELFF
NA	TRBV28	TRBJ1-6	CASTPRGHSSPLHF
NA	TRBV27	TRBJ2-6	CASSLGGGSGANVLTF
NA	TRBV3-1/TRBV3-2	TRBJ2-5	CASSPPPGLAETQYF
NA	TRBV25-1	TRBJ2-7	CASSEGSYNYEQYF
NA	TRBV5-5	TRBJ2-2	CASSLTTGNTGELFF
NA	TRBV12-5	TRBJ2-3	CASGFGTVGTSTDTQYF
NA	TRBV7-2	TRBJ2-1	CASSLSATTYNEQFF
TRBD2	TRBV7-2	TRBJ2-1	CASSPLRGSSYNEQFF
NA	TRBV9	TRBJ1-2	CASSVTSDTAGGYTF
TRBD2	TRBV14	TRBJ2-3	CASSHRTSGSQDTQYF
NA	TRBV14	TRBJ2-1	CASSLGAEQFF
NA	TRBV30	TRBJ1-5	CALGGMKPQHF
NA	TRBV6-5	TRBJ1-6	CASSYKAGPYNSPLHF
TRBD2	TRBV4-3	TRBJ2-7	CASSQDRTSGYEQYF
TRBD1	TRBV7-2	TRBJ1-1	CASSTLDRGRGNTEAFF
TRBD1	TRBV19	TRBJ2-2	CASSIRVDRVYDTGELFF
NA	TRBV5-1	TRBJ2-1	CASSWGMTTYNEQFF
TRBD2	TRBV5-1	TRBJ2-1	CASSLSGTSGWNEQFF
NA	TRBV19	TRBJ1-5	CASSKRWNQPQHF